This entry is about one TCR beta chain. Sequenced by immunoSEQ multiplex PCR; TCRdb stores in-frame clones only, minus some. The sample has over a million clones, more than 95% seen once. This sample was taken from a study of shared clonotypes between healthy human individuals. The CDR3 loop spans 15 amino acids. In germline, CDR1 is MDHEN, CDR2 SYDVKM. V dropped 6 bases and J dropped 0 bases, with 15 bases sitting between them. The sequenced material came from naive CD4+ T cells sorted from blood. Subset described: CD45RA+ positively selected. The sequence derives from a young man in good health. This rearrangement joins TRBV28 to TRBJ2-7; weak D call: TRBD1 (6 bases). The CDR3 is CASRLRQASSYEQYF. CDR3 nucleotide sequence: TGTGCCAGCAGACTCAGACAGGCGAGCTCCTACGAGCAGTACTTC.